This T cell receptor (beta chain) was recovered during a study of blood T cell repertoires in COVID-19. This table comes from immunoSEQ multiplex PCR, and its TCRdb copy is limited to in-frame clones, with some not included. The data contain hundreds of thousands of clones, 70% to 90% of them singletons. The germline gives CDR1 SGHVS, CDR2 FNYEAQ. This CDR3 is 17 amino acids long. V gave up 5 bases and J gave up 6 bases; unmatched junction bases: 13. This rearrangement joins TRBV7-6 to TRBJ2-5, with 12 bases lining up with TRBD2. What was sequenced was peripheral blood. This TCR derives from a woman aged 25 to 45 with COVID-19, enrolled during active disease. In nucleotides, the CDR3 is TGTGCCAGCAGCCGCCCGACTAGCGGGAGCGTTGGTAAGACCCAGTACTTC. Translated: CASSRPTSGSVGKTQYF.